This T cell receptor beta chain comes out of a study of T cell responses to AZD1222 COVID-19 vaccine. The study, taken as a whole, reports: Mostly white British, mostly female donors; authors suggested clonal diversity may be underestimated. Among those given AZD1222, only five or six were seropositive at baseline.

Notes on this clone: Its antigen remains unidentified.

Libraries were prepared by immunoSEQ multiplex PCR; TCRdb keeps only in-frame clonotypes and omits some of them. The repertoire holds about 160,000 clones, with about 91% as singletons. The sample was peripheral blood, taken on day 0 of MenACWY control vaccination. This receptor was taken from an adult in good health.

CDR3 protein: CASSEVREDEELFF. DNA of the CDR3: TGTGCCAGCAGTGAAGTGAGGGAAGATGAGGAGCTGTTTTTT. This sequence joins TRBV25-1 and TRBJ2-2; tentative D call: TRBD2 (5 bases). From germline, CDR1 is MGHDK and CDR2 SYGVNS. V was shortened by 2 bases and J by 10 bases, with 14 bases between the two germline ends. The CDR3 is 14 amino acids.